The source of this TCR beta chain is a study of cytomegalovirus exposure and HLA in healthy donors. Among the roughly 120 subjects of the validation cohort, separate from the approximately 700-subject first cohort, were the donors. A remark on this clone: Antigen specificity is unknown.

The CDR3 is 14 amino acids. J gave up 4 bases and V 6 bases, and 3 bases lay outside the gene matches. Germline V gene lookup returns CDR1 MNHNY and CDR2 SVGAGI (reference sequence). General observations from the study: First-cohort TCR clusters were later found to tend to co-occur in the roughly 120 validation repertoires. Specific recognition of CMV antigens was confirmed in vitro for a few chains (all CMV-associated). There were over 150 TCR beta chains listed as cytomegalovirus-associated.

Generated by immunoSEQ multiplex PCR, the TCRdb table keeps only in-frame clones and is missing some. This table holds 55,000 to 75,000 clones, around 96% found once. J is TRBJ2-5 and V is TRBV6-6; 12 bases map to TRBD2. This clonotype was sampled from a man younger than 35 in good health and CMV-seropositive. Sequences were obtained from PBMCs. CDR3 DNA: TGTGCCAGCAGACTAGCGGGAGGAAGAGAGACCCAGTACTTC. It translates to CASRLAGGRETQYF.